Described below is a single TCR beta chain sequence and its context. Its target is unknown. The CDR3 has 15 amino acids. Germline CDR1 and CDR2: ENHRY and SYGVKD. V was trimmed by 0 bases and J by 7 bases, leaving 12 bases between them. Sample time point: before natalizumab initiation. All patients had prior interferon beta, and all PML patients were female. The data were obtained in a study of multiple sclerosis patients with progressive multifocal leukoencephalopathy. Study overall: Multiple sclerosis patients on natalizumab who never developed PML served as longitudinally sampled controls. Study-level findings and limits: The findings' link to JC virus versus immunocompromise remained uncertain. Most PML patients had lower entropy, suggesting less diverse TRB repertoires.

Here immunoSEQ multiplex PCR was the method, and the copy in TCRdb shows in-frame clones only, minus some. The data show 25,000 to 35,000 clones, approximately 90% seen once. The chain joins TRBV10-3 to TRBJ1-4; D is unclear. The source of this sequence is a human donor with multiple sclerosis. Sequencing was done on a sample of PBMCs. In nucleotides, the CDR3 is TGTGCCATCAGTGAGTCAAGGGAAACGGGTGAAAAACTGTTTTTT. It translates to CAISESRETGEKLFF.